These T cell receptor beta chains were read from a single sample in a study of shared clonotypes between healthy human individuals. TCRdb's copy holds only in-frame clones and misses some; the assay was immunoSEQ multiplex PCR. Of 850,000 to 1,200,000 clones detected, about 75% appear once; the ten largest clones hold 1.4%. The material sequenced was memory CD4+ T cells sorted from blood. The receptor set was obtained from a man aged 18 to 29 in good health. Each CDR3 is given with its conserved first and last residue. The order of the fields is V gene, clone size, D gene, J gene, CDR3 protein, CDR3 DNA. The D gene is left open where the match is weak. For some rows the clone size is stated as once, few or many, or as a class when expanded; others skip it.

>TRBV30|once|TRBD2|TRBJ2-1
CAWRRGSSYNEQFF
TGTGCCTGGAGGCGGGGGAGCTCCTACAATGAGCAGTTCTTC
>TRBV19|few|TRBD2|TRBJ2-1
CASSLRGGTYNEQFF
TGTGCCAGTAGTTTGCGGGGGGGTACCTACAATGAGCAGTTCTTC
>TRBV10-2|-|-|TRBJ1-6
CASSEPKGVDSPLHF
TGCGCCAGCAGTGAGCCGAAGGGGGTTGATTCACCCCTCCACTTT
>TRBV20-1|-|-|TRBJ1-2
CSATDNGGYTF
TGCAGTGCTACGGACAACGGGGGCTACACCTTC
>TRBV9|once|-|TRBJ2-7
CASSSPVDGSSYEQYF
TGTGCCAGCAGCTCCCCGGTGGACGGGAGTTCCTACGAGCAGTACTTC
>TRBV6-5|-|-|TRBJ2-2
CASSYPGRNTGELFF
TGTGCCAGCAGTTACCCGGGCCGGAACACCGGGGAGCTGTTTTTT
>TRBV2|-|-|TRBJ2-3
CASSGGYTDTQYF
TGTGCCAGCAGTGGAGGCTACACAGATACGCAGTATTTT
>TRBV9|-|TRBD2|TRBJ2-5
CASSVGVGTTLSQETQYF
TGTGCCAGCAGCGTAGGTGTAGGGACTACCCTATCCCAGGAGACCCAGTACTTC
>TRBV7-9|-|-|TRBJ1-3
CASSSAGGSGNTIYF
TGTGCCAGCAGCTCGGCCGGGGGCTCTGGAAACACCATATATTTT
>TRBV18|-|TRBD2|TRBJ2-7
CASSRQRDVDEQYF
TGTGCCAGCTCCCGTCAGCGGGACGTGGACGAGCAGTACTTC
>TRBV6-5|-|TRBD2|TRBJ2-7
CASNKPGLGTYEQYF
TGTGCCAGCAACAAACCGGGACTAGGCACCTACGAGCAGTACTTC
>TRBV29-1|-|-|TRBJ2-5
CSVVGGTLETQYF
TGCAGCGTTGTAGGAGGGACCTTGGAGACCCAGTACTTC
>TRBV28|few|-|TRBJ1-3
CASSLGGTFSGNTIYF
TGTGCCAGCAGTTTAGGGGGGACCTTCTCTGGAAACACCATATATTTT
>TRBV10-2|-|-|TRBJ1-4
CASSDPGRMNEKLFF
TGCGCCAGCAGTGACCCCGGACGGATGAATGAAAAACTGTTTTTT
>TRBV2|-|TRBD1|TRBJ2-7
CASSARTGTSEQYF
TGTGCCAGCAGTGCGAGGACAGGGACATCCGAGCAGTACTTC
>TRBV19|-|-|TRBJ2-3
CASSPRRGDTQYF
TGTGCCAGTAGTCCGCGAAGGGGAGATACGCAGTATTTT
>TRBV2|-|-|TRBJ1-2
CASRQGSKGYTF
TGTGCCAGCAGGCAGGGGAGTAAAGGCTACACCTTC
>TRBV6-5|-|-|TRBJ2-2
CASSRFSGANGELFF
TGTGCCAGCAGCCGCTTTTCGGGGGCGAACGGGGAGCTGTTTTTT
>TRBV10-3|-|-|TRBJ1-6
CAISEEGGSPLHF
TGTGCCATCAGTGAAGAGGGGGGATCACCCCTCCACTTT
>TRBV29-1|-|-|TRBJ2-7
CSVGRGAAGSEQYF
TGCAGCGTGGGCCGAGGAGCCGCGGGCTCTGAGCAGTACTTC
>TRBV10-3|-|-|TRBJ1-4
CAISDLDSGREKLFF
TGTGCCATCAGTGACTTGGACAGTGGCCGTGAAAAACTGTTTTTT
>TRBV15|-|-|TRBJ2-2
CATSRYTGELFF
TGTGCCACCAGCAGATACACCGGGGAGCTGTTTTTT
>TRBV9|many|-|TRBJ2-7
CASSVGGGNPYEQYF
TGTGCCAGCAGCGTAGGGGGCGGAAATCCCTACGAGCAGTACTTC
>TRBV29-1|-|-|TRBJ2-4
CSVELAGTNIQYF
TGCAGCGTTGAATTAGCTGGGACAAACATTCAGTACTTC
>TRBV10-2|-|-|TRBJ1-4
CASSELGPRNEKLFF
TGCGCCAGCAGTGAGTTGGGTCCCCGGAATGAAAAACTGTTTTTT
>TRBV30|-|TRBD1|TRBJ1-2
CAWRNQGVDGYTF
TGTGCCTGGAGGAATCAGGGGGTCGATGGCTACACCTTC
>TRBV10-3|-|TRBD1|TRBJ2-3
CAISQGQAQGDTQYF
TGTGCCATCAGCCAGGGACAGGCGCAGGGAGATACGCAGTATTTT
>TRBV11-1|-|TRBD2|TRBJ2-3
CASRSGTSGYAGTDTQYF
TGTGCCAGCAGGTCCGGGACTAGCGGGTACGCTGGCACAGATACGCAGTATTTT
>TRBV7-6|-|TRBD1|TRBJ1-6
CASSQDRVSPLHF
TGTGCCAGCAGCCAGGACAGGGTATCACCCCTCCACTTT
>TRBV7-2|-|-|TRBJ2-2
CASSRGGELFF
TGTGCCAGCAGCCGGGGAGGGGAGCTGTTTTTT
>TRBV5-1|-|-|TRBJ1-2
CASSPDGGYGYTF
TGCGCCAGCAGCCCCGACGGCGGGTATGGCTACACCTTC
>TRBV7-9|once|-|TRBJ2-1
CASSPRGTSYNEQFF
TGTGCCAGCAGCCCCAGGGGGACTTCCTACAATGAGCAGTTCTTC
>TRBV10-3|-|TRBD2|TRBJ2-2
CAISPRGDTGELFF
TGTGCCATCAGCCCGCGGGGGGACACCGGGGAGCTGTTTTTT
>TRBV7-9|-|-|TRBJ1-5
CASSLINQPQHF
TGTGCCAGCAGCTTGATCAATCAGCCCCAGCATTTT
>TRBV2|-|-|TRBJ2-2
CATSPRTGFTGELFF
TGTGCCACCAGCCCTAGGACGGGTTTCACCGGGGAGCTGTTTTTT
>TRBV5-1|-|-|TRBJ2-2
CASSLAAGTGELFF
TGCGCCAGCAGCTTGGCCGCGGGGACCGGGGAGCTGTTTTTT
>TRBV6-6|-|TRBD1|TRBJ1-2
CASSYSGQGQNGYTF
TGTGCCAGCAGTTACTCCGGACAGGGTCAAAATGGCTACACCTTC
>TRBV18|-|TRBD1|TRBJ1-2
CASSLGDRNYGYTF
TGTGCCAGCTCACTGGGGGACAGAAACTATGGCTACACCTTC
>TRBV9|-|-|TRBJ2-5
CASSVVGDDWETQYF
TGTGCCAGCAGCGTAGTTGGGGATGATTGGGAGACCCAGTACTTC
>TRBV10-3|-|TRBD2|TRBJ2-5
CAISQPGGPLETQYF
TGTGCCATCAGTCAACCGGGGGGGCCGTTGGAGACCCAGTACTTC
>TRBV11-2|-|-|TRBJ1-2
CASSDTGNYGYTF
TGTGCCAGCAGTGATACAGGGAACTATGGCTACACCTTC
>TRBV11-2|-|-|TRBJ2-1
CASSRVGTWEQFF
TGTGCCAGCAGCCGGGTCGGGACATGGGAGCAGTTCTTC
>TRBV6-4|-|-|TRBJ2-3
CASSDGSSTDTQYF
TGTGCCAGCAGTGACGGCTCGAGCACAGATACGCAGTATTTT